What follows is one T cell receptor beta chain and its context. Original data processing: Reference gene primer amplification gave estimated nucleated cell counts. Libraries were prepared by immunoSEQ multiplex PCR; TCRdb keeps only in-frame clonotypes and omits some of them. V and J calls plus clone size are reproduced from that table; the DNA served to infer D and trimming. This table has 100,000 to 150,000 clones, 65% to 90% appearing once. This entry is derived from a study of blood T cell repertoires in COVID-19. On the study more broadly: COVID-19 samples, acute and convalescent, were from the United States, Italy and Spain.

The CDR3 is 15 residues long. Germline V lookup: CDR1 SGHTA, CDR2 FQGNSA. The V and J ends lost 5 bases and 4 bases, in that order; junction bases with no gene match: 3. The V and J genes are TRBV7-2 and TRBJ2-6, with TRBD1 matching over 9 bases. This TCR came from an elderly woman with acute or convalescent COVID-19. Sequencing used peripheral blood. CDR3 coding DNA: TGTGCCAGCAGCCAACAGGGGGCCGGGGCCAACGTCCTGACTTTC. It is translated as CASSQQGAGANVLTF.